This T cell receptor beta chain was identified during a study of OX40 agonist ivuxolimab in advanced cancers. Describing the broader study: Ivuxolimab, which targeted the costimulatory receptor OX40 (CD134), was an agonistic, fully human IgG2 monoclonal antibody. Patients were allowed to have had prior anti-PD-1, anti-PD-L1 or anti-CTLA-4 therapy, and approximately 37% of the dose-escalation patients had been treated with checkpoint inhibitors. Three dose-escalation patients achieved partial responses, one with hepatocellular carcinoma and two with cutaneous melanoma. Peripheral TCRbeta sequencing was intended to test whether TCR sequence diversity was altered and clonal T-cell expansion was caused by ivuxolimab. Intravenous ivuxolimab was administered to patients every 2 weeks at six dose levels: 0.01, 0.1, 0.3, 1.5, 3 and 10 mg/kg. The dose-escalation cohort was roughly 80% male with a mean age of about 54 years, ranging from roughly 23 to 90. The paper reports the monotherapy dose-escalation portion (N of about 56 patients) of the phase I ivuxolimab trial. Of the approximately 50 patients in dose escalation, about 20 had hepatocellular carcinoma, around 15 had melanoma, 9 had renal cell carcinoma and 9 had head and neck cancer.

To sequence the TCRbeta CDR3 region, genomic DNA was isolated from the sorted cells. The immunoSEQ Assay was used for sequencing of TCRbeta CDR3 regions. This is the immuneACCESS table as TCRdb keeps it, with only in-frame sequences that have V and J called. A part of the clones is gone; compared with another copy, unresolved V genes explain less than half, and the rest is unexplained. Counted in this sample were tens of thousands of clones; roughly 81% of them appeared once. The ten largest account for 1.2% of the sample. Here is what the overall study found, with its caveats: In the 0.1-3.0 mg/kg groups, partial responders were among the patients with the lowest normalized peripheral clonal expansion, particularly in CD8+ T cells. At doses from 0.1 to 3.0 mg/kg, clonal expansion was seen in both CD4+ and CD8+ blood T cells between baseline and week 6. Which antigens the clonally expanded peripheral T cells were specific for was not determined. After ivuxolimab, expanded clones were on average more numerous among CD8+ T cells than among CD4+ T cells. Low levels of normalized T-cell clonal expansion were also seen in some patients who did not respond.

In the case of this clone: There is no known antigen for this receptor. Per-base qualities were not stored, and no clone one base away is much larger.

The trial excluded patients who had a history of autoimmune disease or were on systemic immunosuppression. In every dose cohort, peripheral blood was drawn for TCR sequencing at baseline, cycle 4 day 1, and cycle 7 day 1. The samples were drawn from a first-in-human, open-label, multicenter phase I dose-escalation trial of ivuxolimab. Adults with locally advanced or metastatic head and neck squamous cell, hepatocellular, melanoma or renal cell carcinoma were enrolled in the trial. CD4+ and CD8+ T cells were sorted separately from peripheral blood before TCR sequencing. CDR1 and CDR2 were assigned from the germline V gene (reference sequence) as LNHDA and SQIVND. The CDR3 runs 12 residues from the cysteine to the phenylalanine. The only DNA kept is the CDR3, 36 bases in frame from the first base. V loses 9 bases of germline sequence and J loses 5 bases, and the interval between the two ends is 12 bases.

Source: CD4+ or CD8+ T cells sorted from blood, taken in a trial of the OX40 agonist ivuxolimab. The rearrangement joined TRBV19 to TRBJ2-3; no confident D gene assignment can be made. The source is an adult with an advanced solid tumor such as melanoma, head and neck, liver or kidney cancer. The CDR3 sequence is CASGWIGDTQYF. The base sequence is TGTGCCAGCGGGTGGATTGGAGATACGCAGTATTTT.